These 3 T cell receptor beta chains originate from one sample sequenced in a study of blood T cell repertoires in COVID-19. Here immunoSEQ multiplex PCR was the method, and the copy in TCRdb shows in-frame clones only, minus some. The table has some 87,000 clones, approximately 80% seen once; the top ten hold about 13%. The sequenced sample was peripheral blood. These receptors all stem from a human donor in a cohort sampled during active COVID-19.

The chain joins TRBV7-3 to TRBJ2-2, with D uncertain. The germline CDR1 and CDR2 sequences are SGHTA and FQGTGA. V shed 5 bases and J shed 5 bases, with 6 bases lying between them. The CDR3 contains 12 residues. CDR3 DNA sequence: TGTGCCAGCAGCCCATTTACCGGGGAGCTGTTTTTT. Its translation is CASSPFTGELFF.

The chain is built from TRBV5-1 and TRBJ1-3; no definite D call. V was clipped by 0 bases and J by 2 bases, with 9 bases between them. CDR1 is SGHRS and CDR2 is YFSETQ in the germline V gene. CDR3 length: 15 amino acids. The CDR3 DNA follows: TGCGCCAGCAGCTTGGTTGGTACAGCTGGAAACACCATATATTTT. This encodes CASSLVGTAGNTIYF. Full variable domain (rest looked up from reference TRBV5-1 and TRBJ1-3): KAGVTQTPRYLIKTRGQQVTLSCSPISGHRSVSWYQQTPGQGLQFLFEYFSETQRNKGNFPGRFSGRQFSNSRSEMNVSTLELGDSALYLCASSLVGTAGNTIYFGEGSWLTVV.

This clone was recorded at least ten times. This chain uses TRBV2 with TRBJ1-5, with TRBD1 identical over 7 bases. V lost 6 bases and J lost 2; bases outside the gene matches: 13. The CDR3 has 17 residues. Germline CDR1 reads SNHLY; CDR2 reads FYNNEI. The CDR3 loop reads CASSRLTGDGGNQPQHF. The DNA for the CDR3 is TGTGCCAGCAGCAGGCTTACAGGGGATGGCGGCAATCAGCCCCAGCATTTT.